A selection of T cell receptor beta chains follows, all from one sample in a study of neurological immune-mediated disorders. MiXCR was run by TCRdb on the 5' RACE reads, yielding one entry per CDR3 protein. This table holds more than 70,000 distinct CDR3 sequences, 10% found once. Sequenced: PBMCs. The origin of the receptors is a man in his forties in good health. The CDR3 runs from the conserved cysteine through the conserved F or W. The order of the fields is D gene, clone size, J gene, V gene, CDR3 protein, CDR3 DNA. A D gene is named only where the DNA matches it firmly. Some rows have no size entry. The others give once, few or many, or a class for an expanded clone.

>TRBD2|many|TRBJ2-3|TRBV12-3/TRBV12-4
CASSLVGLAGGNTQYF
TGTGCCAGCAGTTTAGTCGGGCTAGCGGGAGGCAATACGCAGTATTTT
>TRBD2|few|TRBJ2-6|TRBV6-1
CASQRGPGGANVLTF
TGTGCCAGCCAGCGGGGGCCGGGGGGGGCCAACGTCCTGACTTTC
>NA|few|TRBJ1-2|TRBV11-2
CASSLGDGGIYGYTF
TGTGCCAGCAGCTTAGGAGACGGCGGAATCTATGGCTACACCTTC
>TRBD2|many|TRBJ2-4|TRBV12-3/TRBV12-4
CASSLLGEGKNIQYF
TGTGCCAGCAGTTTATTAGGGGAGGGCAAAAACATTCAGTACTTC
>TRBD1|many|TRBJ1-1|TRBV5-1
CASSLEQGVTGAFF
TGCGCCAGCAGCTTGGAACAGGGGGTGACGGGGGCTTTCTTT
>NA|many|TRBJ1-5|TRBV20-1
CSQQGDSNQPQHF
TGCAGTCAACAGGGCGATAGCAATCAGCCCCAGCATTTT
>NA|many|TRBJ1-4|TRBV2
CASRPQGTYEKLFF
TGTGCCAGCAGACCCCAGGGGACCTACGAAAAACTGTTTTTT
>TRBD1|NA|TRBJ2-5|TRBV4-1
CASSRRTGDGETQYF
TGCGCCAGCAGCCGACGGACAGGGGACGGAGAGACCCAGTACTTC
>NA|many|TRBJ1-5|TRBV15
CATSRGSGNRVYSNQPQHF
TGTGCCACCAGCAGAGGATCTGGTAATAGGGTCTATAGCAATCAGCCCCAGCATTTT
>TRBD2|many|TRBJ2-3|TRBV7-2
CASSLRIAGGGTDTQYF
TGTGCCAGCAGCCTTCGTATAGCGGGAGGAGGAACAGATACGCAGTATTTT
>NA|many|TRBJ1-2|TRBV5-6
CASSPTKEAPYGYTF
TGTGCCAGCAGCCCCACTAAGGAGGCCCCCTATGGCTACACCTTC
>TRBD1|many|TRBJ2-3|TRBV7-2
CASSTGTGASNLPF
TGTGCCAGCAGCACCGGGACAGGGGCCTCCAACCTACCATTT
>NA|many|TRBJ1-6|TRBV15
CATKGRHNSPLHF
TGTGCCACCAAAGGGCGCCATAATTCACCCCTCCACTTT
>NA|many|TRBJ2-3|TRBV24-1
CATSDPNLDSQYF
TGTGCCACCAGTGATCCAAATCTAGATTCGCAGTATTTT
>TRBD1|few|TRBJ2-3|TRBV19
CASSRQGRQSTDTQYF
TGTGCCAGTAGTCGACAGGGTCGACAAAGCACAGATACGCAGTATTTT
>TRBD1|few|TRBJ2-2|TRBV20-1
CSARGQGEIGELFF
TGCAGTGCCCGTGGACAGGGGGAGATCGGGGAGCTGTTTTTT
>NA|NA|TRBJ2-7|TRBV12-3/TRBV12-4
CASSTAQGYEQYF
TGTGCTAGTTCAACGGCACAGGGCTACGAGCAGTACTTC
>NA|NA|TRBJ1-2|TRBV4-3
CASSQGLAANYGYTF
TGCGCCAGCAGCCAAGGGCTTGCGGCCAACTATGGCTACACCTTC
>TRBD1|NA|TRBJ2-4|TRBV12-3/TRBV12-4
CASTTGQGANIQYF
TGTGCCAGCACCACGGGACAGGGGGCAAACATTCAGTACTTC
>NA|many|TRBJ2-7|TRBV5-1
CASRWVPGDSYEQYF
TGCGCCAGCAGATGGGTTCCGGGGGACTCCTACGAGCAGTACTTC
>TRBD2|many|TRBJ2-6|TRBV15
CATSPGPFGGGKSGANVLTF
TGTGCCACCAGCCCAGGGCCCTTTGGGGGGGGGAAATCTGGGGCCAACGTCCTGACTTTC
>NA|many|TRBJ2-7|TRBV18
CASSPELLEQYF
TGTGCCAGCTCACCAGAACTCCTCGAGCAGTACTTC
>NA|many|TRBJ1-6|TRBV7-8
CASSPRGGQGVNSPLHF
TGTGCCAGCAGCCCCCGAGGTGGGCAGGGCGTAAATTCACCCCTCCACTTT
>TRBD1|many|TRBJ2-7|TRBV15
CATSRGDSSYEQYF
TGTGCCACCAGCAGAGGGGACAGCTCCTACGAGCAGTACTTC
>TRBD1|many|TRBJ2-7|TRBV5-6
CASSLDRGDHEQYF
TGTGCCAGCAGCTTGGACAGGGGTGATCACGAGCAGTACTTC
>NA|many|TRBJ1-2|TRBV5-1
CASSLGHPNYGYTF
TGCGCCAGCAGCTTGGGACACCCTAACTATGGCTACACCTTC
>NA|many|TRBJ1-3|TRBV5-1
CASSFDGPTGNTIYF
TGCGCCAGCAGCTTCGATGGCCCGACTGGAAACACCATATATTTT
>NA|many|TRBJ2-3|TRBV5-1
CASSPSGLSTDTQYF
TGCGCCAGCAGCCCGAGCGGACTGAGCACAGATACGCAGTATTTT
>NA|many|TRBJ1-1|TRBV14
CASSQDMGGEAFF
TGTGCCAGCAGCCAAGATATGGGCGGTGAAGCTTTCTTT
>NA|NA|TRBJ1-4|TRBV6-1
CVTWGRPQNEKLFF
TGTGTTACTTGGGGACGGCCACAAAATGAAAAACTGTTTTTT
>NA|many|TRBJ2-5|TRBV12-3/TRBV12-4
CASALSPQETQYF
TGTGCCAGCGCACTGAGCCCCCAAGAGACCCAGTACTTC
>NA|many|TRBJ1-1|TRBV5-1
CASKVGVAVTEAFF
TGCGCCAGCAAGGTAGGGGTGGCAGTCACTGAAGCTTTCTTT